Presented here are 14 T cell receptor beta chains from one specimen sequenced in a study of CD8+CD57+ T cells in acquired aplastic anemia (dated by TCRdb to the late 2010s). The patients picked for sequencing were ones in whom flow cytometry had shown an expansion of CD8+CD57+ cells. The instrument was an Illumina HiSeq 2000. Genomic DNA was used as template for profiling of TCR beta VDJ combinations and CDR3 sequences. The raw public reads went through TCRdb reprocessing: fastp at Q25, MiXCR clone calling, in-frame beta chains kept. For every CDR3 protein sequence, its rows merge into one entry that carries the most common genes and DNA. The sample includes 250,000 to 350,000 distinct CDR3 sequences, with about three fifths observed a single time. The top ten clonotypes cover around 1.2% of the sample. The specimen sequenced was sorted CD4+, CD8+, or CD8+CD57+ T cells (not recorded which) from PBMCs. The receptors derive from a human donor with aplastic anemia.

This chain links TRBV10-1 with TRBJ2-5; TRBD2 matches 8 bases. This CDR3 spans 14 amino acids. Per germline, CDR1 WNHNN and CDR2 SYGVQD (reference sequence). The CDR3 loop reads CASGGERENETQYF. The CDR3 DNA reads TGCGCAAGTGGGGGGGAGCGGGAGAATGAGACCCAGTACTTC.

This clonotype was seen repeatedly, ten times or more. The chain is built from TRBV27 and TRBJ2-5; D possibly corresponds to TRBD2 (5 bases). V lost 5 bases, J lost 4 bases, and 11 bases lay in between. This CDR3 is 13 amino acids long. Germline values: CDR1 MNHEY, CDR2 SMNVEV (reference sequence). CDR3 loop: CASSPRRLETQYF. The CDR3 bases are TGTGCCAGCAGTCCCCGGAGGCTAGAGACCCAGTACTTC.

This clonotype was counted at least ten times. The chain is built from TRBV9 and TRBJ2-3, with 8 bases lining up with TRBD1. The CDR3 runs to 16 residues. Germline V gene data show CDR1 as SGDLS and CDR2 as YYNGEE. V shed 3 bases, J shed 4 bases, and the junction held 10 bases outside the gene matches. In nucleotides, the CDR3 is TGTGCCAGCAGCGCGCAGGGCCAGGGGGCCGCAGATACGCAGTATTTT. Encoded protein: CASSAQGQGAADTQYF. The full variable domain, with the rest looked up from reference TRBV9 and TRBJ2-3, is DSGVTQTPKHLITATGQRVTLRCSPRSGDLSVYWYQQSLDQGLQFLIQYYNGEERAKGNILERFSAQQFPDLHSELNLSSLELGDSALYFCASSAQGQGAADTQYFGPGTRLTVL.

The chain links TRBV10-2 to TRBJ1-5; D unclear. The germline V gene has CDR1 WSHSY and CDR2 SAAADI. V lost 2 bases and J 6 bases, leaving 20 bases between the germline ends. This CDR3 spans 17 amino acids. CDR3 residues: CASSEPSFDTLRQPQHF. For the CDR3, the DNA is TGCGCCAGCAGTGAGCCTTCCTTCGACACGCTCCGTCAGCCCCAGCATTTT.

This clonotype was recorded at least ten times. This rearrangement joins TRBV4-1 to TRBJ2-2, with D unclear. Per germline, CDR1 MGHRA and CDR2 YSYEKL. This CDR3 region has 18 residues. V lost 4 bases, J lost 2 bases, and 20 bases lay in between. The DNA of the CDR3 is TGCGCCAGCAGCCGAGGATCCGTCCTTTGGGGAAACACCGGGGAGCTGTTTTTT. It specifies CASSRGSVLWGNTGELFF.

This chain links TRBV6-4 with TRBJ2-5; the D gene is possibly TRBD1 (6 bases). The CDR3 length is 14 residues. Germline values: CDR1 MRHNA, CDR2 SNTAGT. V lost 4 bases and J lost 4, with 13 bases in between. The CDR3 reads CASSGGLESETQYF. The DNA for the CDR3 is TGTGCCAGCAGTGGGGGGCTAGAGTCAGAGACCCAGTACTTC.

The chain recombines TRBV20-1 with TRBJ2-5, with D maybe TRBD2 (7 bases). Germline CDR1 is DFQATT and CDR2 is SNEGSKA (reference sequence). Trimming removed 0 bases from V and 7 bases from J, with 21 bases in between. The CDR3 extends over 16 amino acids. CDR3 region: CSARDGMRGPDGTQYF. The CDR3 DNA reads as TGCAGTGCTAGAGATGGGATGCGGGGGCCCGATGGGACCCAGTACTTC.

This clonotype was counted between two and nine times. A read error may explain this, as a much larger clone is one base away. V and J are TRBV15 and TRBJ1-2; D gene unclear. Germline V lookup: CDR1 LNHNV, CDR2 YYDKDF (reference sequence). Trimming took 0 bases from V and 14 from J, leaving 13 bases between them. This CDR3 has 12 residues. In DNA form, the CDR3 reads TGTGCCACCAGCAGAGATTCGGGATCTTGGACCTTC. Protein product: CATSRDSGSWTF. The full variable domain, with the rest looked up from reference TRBV15 and TRBJ1-2, is DAMVIQNPRYQVTQFGKPVTLSCSQTLNHNVMYWYQQKSSQAPKLLFHYYDKDFNNEADTPDNFQSRRPNTSFCFLDIRSPGLGDTAMYLCATSRDSGSWTFGSGTRLTVV.

V usage is TRBV10-3 and J usage is TRBJ2-1; 10 nucleotides agree with TRBD2. The CDR3 consists of 17 residues. The germline V gene has CDR1 ENHRY and CDR2 SYGVKD. The V and J ends lost 1 base and 5 bases, in that order; junction bases with no gene match: 8. As DNA, the CDR3 is TGTGCCATCAGTGAGTTTGATCTAGCGGGAGCGAACAATGAGCAGTTCTTC. Encoded protein: CAISEFDLAGANNEQFF.

This clonotype was counted ten times or more. This rearrangement joins TRBV5-1 to TRBJ2-7; the match to TRBD1 covers 7 bases. The V segment lost 4 bases and the J segment 1 base; nucleotides outside the gene matches: 8. The CDR3 runs to 15 residues. The germline gives CDR1 SGHRS, CDR2 YFSETQ. This CDR3 reads CASSPHLGQSYEQYF. DNA of the CDR3: TGCGCCAGCAGCCCACACCTGGGACAGTCCTACGAGCAGTACTTC. The full variable domain, rest sourced from reference TRBV5-1 and TRBJ2-7, is KAGVTQTPRYLIKTRGQQVTLSCSPISGHRSVSWYQQTPGQGLQFLFEYFSETQRNKGNFPGRFSGRQFSNSRSEMNVSTLELGDSALYLCASSPHLGQSYEQYFGPGTRLTVT.

About this clonotype: The limits of the CDR3 on the DNA are not certain, so only TCRdb's listed CDR3 is given. This rearrangement joins TRBV19 to TRBJ2-6; the listed D gene, TRBD1, was not tested against the DNA. Per germline, CDR1 LNHDA and CDR2 SQIVND (reference sequence). With termini counted, the CDR3 has 18 amino acids. The CDR3 here is CASSIKGQVASGANVLTF.

Details on this clonotype: Compared with germline, one end of the junction differs, possibly owing to a read error. The chain uses TRBV20-1 and TRBJ2-5; D might be TRBD1 (6 bases). CDR1 and CDR2 from the germline V gene are DFQATT and SNEGSKA (reference sequence). The CDR3 extends over 13 amino acids. DNA of the CDR3: TGCAGTGCGAGAGAGACAGGACCGGAGACCCAGTACTTC. This encodes CSARETGPETQYF.

This clonotype came up many times. The chain recombines TRBV7-3 with TRBJ1-2, with TRBD1 matching 8 bases. The CDR3 consists of 17 residues. The junction had 18 bases not matched to a gene; V was cut back by 6 bases and J by 6 bases. CDR1 is SGHTA, CDR2 FQGTGA, per germline. The CDR3 nucleotides read TGTGCCAGCAGTCCAGGGCCGACTGACAGGGGCGGTGATGGCTACACCTTC. Translation: CASSPGPTDRGGDGYTF.

This clonotype was seen more than once but under ten times. This rearrangement joins TRBV20-1 to TRBJ2-7, with no clear D. Deletions cut 5 bases from V and 1 base from J, with 12 bases between. Germline loops: CDR1 DFQATT, CDR2 SNEGSKA (reference sequence). CDR3 length: 13 residues. CDR3 protein: CSARRTASYEQYF. DNA of the CDR3: TGCAGTGCTCGAAGGACGGCGTCCTACGAGCAGTACTTC.